This is a list of T cell receptor beta chains from one sample in a study of T cells after yellow fever vaccination. TCRdb analysed the 5' RACE reads with MiXCR anew, one entry per CDR3 protein. In the table there are under 200,000 distinct CDR3 sequences, about 7% of which are singletons. Sample: CD4+ T cells sorted from PBMCs, taken 4 to 5 days after the first yellow fever vaccination. These receptors were collected from a man aged 18 to 30 who received the YFV17D yellow fever vaccine. CDR3s include the opening cysteine and the closing phenylalanine or tryptophan. The D gene is left open where the match is weak. Clone sizes are given selectively: once, few, many, or a class where the clone is expanded.

>TRBV9|.|TRBD2|TRBJ2-1
TGTGCCAGCAGCGGGACTAGATTGAGCTCCTACAATGAGCAGTTCTTC
CASSGTRLSSYNEQFF
>TRBV18|few|TRBD1|TRBJ1-2
TGTGCCAGCTCACCTCAGGCCACGACAGGGCACTATGGCTACACCTTC
CASSPQATTGHYGYTF
>TRBV20-1|many|.|TRBJ2-3
TGCAGTGCCGAGGCACGCTCACGAAAAAGCACAGATACGCAGTATTTT
CSAEARSRKSTDTQYF
>TRBV4-2|.|TRBD1|TRBJ1-1
TGTGCCAGCAGCCAATTGACAGGGAAGAGTGCTGAAGCTTTCTTT
CASSQLTGKSAEAFF
>TRBV20-1|.|.|TRBJ2-3
TGCAGTGCTCCCCGGGCAAGAGGGGCTAGCACAGATACGCAGTATTTT
CSAPRARGASTDTQYF
>TRBV5-1|many|.|TRBJ2-3
TGCGCCAGCAGTTCGGGGGAGTTAGTCACAGATACGCAGTATTTT
CASSSGELVTDTQYF
>TRBV20-1|many|.|TRBJ1-1
TGCAGTGCTTACAGACAGGAAGCTTTCTTT
CSAYRQEAFF
>TRBV7-2|few|.|TRBJ1-3
TGTGCCAGCAGCTTCCGGACCGGGGACACCATATATTTT
CASSFRTGDTIYF
>TRBV19|.|.|TRBJ1-2
TGTGCCAGTACCCCAACAGAAAACTATGGCTACACCTTC
CASTPTENYGYTF
>TRBV6-6|many|.|TRBJ1-2
TGTGCCAGCAGTTACGGCTATGGCTACACCTTC
CASSYGYGYTF
>TRBV27|many|TRBD1|TRBJ1-6
TGTGCCAGCAAACGGGACAGGAATAATTCACCCCTCCACTTT
CASKRDRNNSPLHF
>TRBV12-3/TRBV12-4|many|TRBD1|TRBJ1-4
TGTGCCAGCACAGACAGGGCTCGTGAAAAACTGTTTTTT
CASTDRAREKLFF
>TRBV11-1|few|TRBD1|TRBJ2-6
TGTGCCAGCAGCCAACCGGGACAGGGTGACTCTGGGGCCAACGTCCTGACTTTC
CASSQPGQGDSGANVLTF
>TRBV6-1|.|.|TRBJ1-5
TGTGCCAGCAGTATAGGCTGGGGGACGACCTATCAGCCCCAGCATTTT
CASSIGWGTTYQPQHF
>TRBV12-3/TRBV12-4|many|.|TRBJ1-2
TGTGCCAGCAGTTTCCGGGGAGAAGGCGGCTACACCTTC
CASSFRGEGGYTF
>TRBV7-8|many|TRBD2|TRBJ2-1
TGTGCCAGCAGCTTAACTACTAGCGGGGGGATATCCTACAATGAGCAGTTCTTC
CASSLTTSGGISYNEQFF
>TRBV5-1|many|.|TRBJ1-2
TGCGCCAGCAGCCTCCCGGGGGGGGACTATGGCTACACCTTC
CASSLPGGDYGYTF
>TRBV12-3/TRBV12-4|many|.|TRBJ1-2
TGTGCCAGCAGTCCAAACGTCGGCGCAGCGCTCTATGGCTACACCTTC
CASSPNVGAALYGYTF
>TRBV5-1|many|.|TRBJ1-6
TGCGCCAGCAGCCCTGAGGGGACATGGAATTCACCCCTCCACTTT
CASSPEGTWNSPLHF
>TRBV18|few|.|TRBJ2-2
TGTGCCAGCTCACCAGACAGACAAACCGGGGAGCTGTTTTTT
CASSPDRQTGELFF
>TRBV5-1|many|TRBD1|TRBJ1-2
TGCGCCAGCAGCCACAACGGACAGGGAGCAGGTGGCTACACCTTC
CASSHNGQGAGGYTF
>TRBV4-2|.|TRBD2|TRBJ2-5
TGTGCCAGCAGCCAAGATCAGAGCGGGGGGACTCTCCAAGAGACCCAGTACTTC
CASSQDQSGGTLQETQYF